These 26 T cell receptor beta chains came from one sample sequenced in a study of T-cell memory formation after mild COVID-19. TCRdb fed the 5' RACE reads into MiXCR, producing one record per CDR3 protein. This repertoire shows roughly 100,000 distinct CDR3 sequences, about 17% found once; its top ten account for approximately 28%. The sequenced sample consisted of PBMCs or a T cell subset sorted from them (not recorded which). Receptor source: an adult woman who had mild COVID-19 (a few samples of this study predate the infection). Cell type and time point are not known.

V and J are TRBV27 and TRBJ2-1; 7 positions agree with TRBD2. V was pared by 5 bases and J by 0 bases, with 1 base of the junction left unmatched. Germline values: CDR1 MNHEY, CDR2 SMNVEV (reference sequence). The length of the CDR3 is 14 residues. The CDR3 DNA reads as TGTGCCAGCAGTAGCGGGGACTCCTACAATGAGCAGTTCTTC. This encodes CASSSGDSYNEQFF.

The V gene is TRBV6-5, the J gene TRBJ1-1; D might be TRBD1 (5 bases). The V end was cut by 5 bases, the J end by 0 bases, with 13 bases between. Germline assignment: CDR1 MNHEY and CDR2 SVGAGI. The CDR3 spans 15 residues. The CDR3 sequence is CASSLQGALNTEAFF. The DNA for the CDR3 is TGTGCCAGCAGTCTCCAAGGGGCCCTGAACACTGAAGCTTTCTTT.

The chain combines TRBV2 with TRBJ1-5; tentatively, D is TRBD1 (5 bases). Trimming stripped 6 bases from V and 0 bases from J, with 9 bases between. The CDR3 has 14 residues. Germline V gives CDR1 SNHLY, CDR2 FYNNEI. The CDR3 reads CASRPGYSNQPQHF. The CDR3 nucleotides are TGTGCCAGCAGACCAGGGTATAGCAATCAGCCCCAGCATTTT.

The gene calls are TRBV6-5 and TRBJ2-5; 7 bases agree with TRBD2. V lost 0 bases and J lost 6; bases outside the gene matches: 13. CDR3 length: 17 residues. Germline CDR1 is MNHEY and CDR2 is SVGAGI. The CDR3 DNA sequence: TGTGCCAGCAGTTACTCGATGTGGAGCACTAGCGCACAGACCCAGTACTTC. The encoded protein is CASSYSMWSTSAQTQYF.

The V gene is TRBV6-5, the J gene TRBJ1-1; 8 bases agree with TRBD1. Germline V gene sequence: CDR1 MNHEY, CDR2 SVGAGI. The CDR3 has 14 residues. With V trimmed by 0 bases and J by 7 bases, 4 bases remained unmatched. CDR3 sequence: CASSYSPGQVEAFF. CDR3 sequence (DNA): TGTGCCAGCAGTTACTCCCCGGGACAGGTTGAAGCTTTCTTT.

V usage is TRBV7-6 and J usage is TRBJ2-1, with TRBD2 matching 7 bases. CDR1 is SGHVS, CDR2 FNYEAQ, per germline. The ends lost 4 bases at V and 3 bases at J; junction bases unmatched: 12. There are 17 residues in the CDR3. DNA for the CDR3: TGTGCCAGCAGCTCGACGGGGGGACCGACCGACTACAATGAGCAGTTCTTC. It translates to CASSSTGGPTDYNEQFF.

The V and J genes are TRBV19 and TRBJ2-3; weak D call: TRBD1 (5 bases). This CDR3 contains 13 residues. The V end lost 5 bases, the J end lost 4 bases, and 10 bases lay between the germline ends. CDR1 is LNHDA, CDR2 SQIVND, per germline (reference sequence). The CDR3 DNA follows: TGTGCCAGTAGTCAGGGTATGGCAGATACGCAGTATTTT. It yields the protein CASSQGMADTQYF.

This clonotype was picked up a small number of times. V gene TRBV7-8 combines with J gene TRBJ2-7; possibly TRBD1 or TRBD2 for D (6 bases each). This CDR3 is 15 amino acids long. Trimming shortened V by 4 bases and J by 3 bases, and 16 bases separated the two germline ends. Germline V gene data show CDR1 as SGHVS and CDR2 as FQNEAQ. As DNA, the CDR3 is TGTGCCAGCAGCTCAGAGGGGGGACGGCACTACGAGCAGTACTTC. This codes for CASSSEGGRHYEQYF.

The gene calls are TRBV4-3 and TRBJ2-7; 7 bases map to TRBD1. The J segment lost 4 bases and the V segment lost 4 bases, leaving 10 bases of the junction unmatched. The germline V gene encodes CDR1 LGHNA and CDR2 YSLEER. The CDR3 has 15 amino acids. The CDR3 is CASSPSGDRGYEQYF. The CDR3 nucleotides are TGCGCCAGCAGCCCCAGTGGGGACAGAGGTTACGAGCAGTACTTC.

The table lists this clonotype with a few counts. The chain combines TRBV12-3 or TRBV12-4 with TRBJ2-7, with D unclear. The germline V and J ends were trimmed by 3 bases and 0 bases, with 6 bases remaining between them. This CDR3 region has 13 residues. CDR3 loop: CASSFGNSYEQYF. The CDR3 bases are TGTGCCAGCAGTTTCGGTAACTCCTACGAGCAGTACTTC.

This clonotype was found a few times. This chain joins TRBV24-1 and TRBJ2-1; D tentatively reads TRBD1 or TRBD2 (5 bases each). From germline, CDR1 is KGHDR and CDR2 SFDVKD. The CDR3 covers 13 residues. With 5 bases removed from V and 2 bases from J, the gap between germline ends came to 6 bases. The chain's CDR3 is CATSVGAYNEQFF. In nucleotides, the CDR3 is TGTGCCACCAGTGTGGGGGCCTACAATGAGCAGTTCTTC.

This clonotype was seen only once. V usage is TRBV7-8 and J usage is TRBJ2-1, with D perhaps given as TRBD1 or TRBD2 (5 bases each). Germline lookup yields CDR1 SGHVS and CDR2 FQNEAQ. The V gene lost 5 bases and the J gene lost 3 bases, with 14 bases spanning the gap. The CDR3 runs to 15 residues. The CDR3 loop is CASSPRGAGYNEQFF. As DNA, the CDR3 is TGTGCCAGCAGCCCGCGAGGGGCCGGCTACAATGAGCAGTTCTTC.

This clonotype was seen a few times. The chain couples TRBV7-9 to TRBJ2-7; 9 positions match TRBD2. This CDR3 has 14 amino acids. Trimming at V came to 3 bases and at J to 2 bases, leaving 2 bases not matched to a gene. Germline CDR1 is SEHNR and CDR2 is FQNEAQ (reference sequence). CDR3 sequence (DNA): TGTGCCAGCAGCTTCCCTAGCGGGACCTACGAGCAGTACTTC. Translation gives CASSFPSGTYEQYF.

This clonotype appeared a few times. The V gene is TRBV4-1, the J gene TRBJ1-6; the D is unclear. Germline V CDR1 and CDR2: MGHRA, YSYEKL. The CDR3 contains 14 residues. V was trimmed by 1 base and J by 12 bases, leaving 13 bases between them. The CDR3, as DNA: TGCGCCAGCAGCCAAGGAGGAATTCAGCTACCCCTCCACTTT. This encodes CASSQGGIQLPLHF.

This rearrangement joins TRBV5-5 to TRBJ2-3; 7 bases are a match to TRBD1. V lost 0 bases, J lost 1 base, and 8 bases stayed unmatched. Looked up from germline, CDR1 is SGHKS and CDR2 is YYEKEE (reference sequence). The CDR3 is 17 amino acids. Here the CDR3 DNA reads TGTGCCAGCAGCTTGGGGGATTACAGGGGAGGCACAGATACGCAGTATTTT. This translates into CASSLGDYRGGTDTQYF.

This clonotype was seen only a few times. The J gene is TRBJ2-3, the V gene TRBV7-2; 11 bases agree with TRBD2. Per germline, CDR1 SGHTA and CDR2 FQGNSA. This CDR3 region has 16 residues. V trimming: 1 base; J trimming: 2 bases; junction bases outside the gene matches: 2. The CDR3 DNA follows: TGTGCCAGCAGCTTAGGGGGACTAGCGGACACAGATACGCAGTATTTT. It codes for CASSLGGLADTDTQYF.

DNA for the CDR3: TGTGCCAGCAGTTCCCTCTCCGGGACAGGGGACCCCTATGGCTACACCTTC. Protein: CASSSLSGTGDPYGYTF. J is TRBJ1-2 and V is TRBV7-6; 10 bases are a match to TRBD1. J gave up 4 bases and V 6 bases, and 14 bases lay outside the gene matches. Per germline, CDR1 SGHVS and CDR2 FNYEAQ. This CDR3 is built from 17 residues.

The chain joins TRBV4-2 to TRBJ1-4; D gene unclear. Germline V gene data show CDR1 as LGHNA and CDR2 as YNFKEQ. This CDR3 is built from 15 residues. Trimming cost V 0 bases and J 4 bases, with 9 bases left between them. For the CDR3, the DNA is TGTGCCAGCAGCCAAGATTCCGAGGGTAATGAAAAACTGTTTTTT. It translates to CASSQDSEGNEKLFF.

The gene calls are TRBV7-8 and TRBJ1-1; D may be TRBD1 (6 bases). Trimming left V 6 bases short and J 1 base short, with 9 bases between. The CDR3 runs to 13 residues. From germline, CDR1 is SGHVS and CDR2 FQNEAQ. This CDR3 reads CASRARGNTEAFF. The CDR3 nucleotides read TGTGCCAGCAGGGCCAGGGGGAACACTGAAGCTTTCTTT.

In this sample, this clonotype turned up many times. The rearrangement links TRBV24-1 to TRBJ2-3; either TRBD1 or TRBD2 may fit D (5 bases each). Germline CDR1 KGHDR, CDR2 SFDVKD. V was cut by 6 bases and J by 2 bases, with 11 bases left in between. The CDR3 sequence is 14 residues long. The CDR3 region has the DNA TGTGCCACCAGTCTTCCGGGGCTCACAGATACGCAGTATTTT. This encodes CATSLPGLTDTQYF.

Relative to its sample, this clonotype is medium-sized. The rearrangement joins TRBV10-3 to TRBJ1-2, with 8 bases identical to TRBD1. This CDR3 has 16 amino acids. CDR1 and CDR2 from the germline V gene are ENHRY and SYGVKD. The J segment lost 7 bases and the V segment lost 2 bases, leaving 12 bases of the junction unmatched. Written as DNA, the CDR3 is TGTGCCATCAGTGAGCCCCTTGGACAGGGTAGAGGTGGCTACACCTTC. Protein: CAISEPLGQGRGGYTF.

The rearrangement joins TRBV18 to TRBJ2-1; TRBD2 agrees at 14 bases. The ends lost 0 bases at V and 7 bases at J; junction bases unmatched: 2. The germline gives CDR1 KGHSH, CDR2 LQKENI. The CDR3 is made up of 16 amino acids. CDR3: CASSPPGTSGRNEQFF. Written as DNA, the CDR3 is TGTGCCAGCTCACCACCGGGGACTAGCGGGAGAAATGAGCAGTTCTTC.

The chain recombines TRBV20-1 with TRBJ2-5, with 8 positions matching TRBD2. CDR1 DFQATT and CDR2 SNEGSKA come from the germline V gene (reference sequence). The CDR3 is made up of 14 amino acids. V trimming: 2 bases; J trimming: 5 bases; junction bases outside the gene matches: 7. The CDR3 spells CSARSRGGRETQYF. The CDR3, as DNA: TGCAGTGCTAGATCCCGGGGGGGCCGGGAGACCCAGTACTTC.

This chain uses TRBV2 with TRBJ2-7; 10 bases are a match to TRBD2. V lost 10 bases and J lost 2; bases outside the gene matches: 8. The CDR3 covers 14 residues. In germline, CDR1 is SNHLY, CDR2 FYNNEI. DNA of the CDR3: TGTGCCACCGTACGGACTAGCGGACCCTACGAGCAGTACTTC. This codes for CATVRTSGPYEQYF. Looking up the rest from reference TRBV2 and TRBJ2-7 gives the full variable domain: EPEVTQTPSHQVTQMGQEVILRCVPISNHLYFYWYRQILGQKVEFLVSFYNNEISEKSEIFDDQFSVERPDGSNFTLKIRSTKLEDSAMYFCATVRTSGPYEQYFGPGTRLTVT.

V and J are TRBV7-8 and TRBJ2-1; D might be TRBD2 (6 bases). V shed 5 bases and J shed 5 bases, with 16 bases lying between them. Germline V gene sequence: CDR1 SGHVS, CDR2 FQNEAQ. This CDR3 has 15 amino acids. This chain's CDR3 is CASSPFRRGDNEQFF. The CDR3 DNA sequence: TGTGCCAGCAGCCCATTTAGGCGGGGCGACAATGAGCAGTTCTTC.

The chain joins TRBV9 to TRBJ2-1, with TRBD2 as a possible D gene (6 bases). CDR3 length equals 14 residues. From germline, CDR1 is SGDLS and CDR2 YYNGEE. V lost 2 bases and J 2 bases, leaving 8 bases between the germline ends. The CDR3 nucleotides read TGTGCCAGCAGCGTCGGGGGAACCTACAATGAGCAGTTCTTC. Residues: CASSVGGTYNEQFF.